The source of this T cell receptor (beta chain) is a study of response to subunit inactivated influenza vaccine. General study points: T cells newly recruited by each seasonal influenza vaccination are few, the authors suggested.

TCRdb redid the calling of the RT-PCR reads with MiXCR, one entry per CDR3 protein. This sample has approximately 300,000 distinct CDR3 sequences; roughly 22% occur once, and the top ten carry under 13%. Concerning this clonotype: Its target is not known.

Here the sequenced sample was PBMCs from blood, taken 21 months after vaccination. The clonotype originates from a man aged 45 to 75 who received an inactivated influenza vaccine.

The CDR3 here is CASSSDPGQAYEQYF. The CDR3 nucleotides are TGTGCCAGCAGCTCAGACCCGGGACAGGCCTACGAGCAGTACTTC. The chain links TRBV7-2 to TRBJ2-7; TRBD1 matches at 8 bases. Trimming cost V 4 bases and J 2 bases; bases outside gene matches: 7. The CDR3 sequence is 15 residues long. Germline CDR1 and CDR2: SGHTA and FQGNSA.